The clone carrying this T cell receptor (beta chain) was observed once. This CDR3 spans 11 amino acids. Trimming took 1 base from V and 5 from J, leaving 5 bases between them. Per germline, CDR1 SQVTM and CDR2 ANQGSEA. This table comes from immunoSEQ multiplex PCR, and its TCRdb copy is limited to in-frame clones, with some not included. The sample consists of 100,000 to 150,000 clones, about 85% of them appearing once. The data belong to a study of blood T cell repertoires in COVID-19. This receptor was obtained from a man at least 80 years old with active or convalescent COVID-19. The sample consisted of peripheral blood. This chain links TRBV29-1 with TRBJ2-5; no firm D call. CDR3 sequence reads: CSVEVSETQYF. The CDR3 DNA is TGCAGCGTTGAAGTTAGTGAGACCCAGTACTTC. Filled out from reference TRBV29-1 and TRBJ2-5, the complete variable domain reads SAVISQKPSRDICQRGTSLTIQCQVDSQVTMMFWYRQQPGQSLTLIATANQGSEATYESGFVIDKFPISRPNLTFSTLTVSNMSPEDSSIYLCSVEVSETQYFGPGTRLLVL.